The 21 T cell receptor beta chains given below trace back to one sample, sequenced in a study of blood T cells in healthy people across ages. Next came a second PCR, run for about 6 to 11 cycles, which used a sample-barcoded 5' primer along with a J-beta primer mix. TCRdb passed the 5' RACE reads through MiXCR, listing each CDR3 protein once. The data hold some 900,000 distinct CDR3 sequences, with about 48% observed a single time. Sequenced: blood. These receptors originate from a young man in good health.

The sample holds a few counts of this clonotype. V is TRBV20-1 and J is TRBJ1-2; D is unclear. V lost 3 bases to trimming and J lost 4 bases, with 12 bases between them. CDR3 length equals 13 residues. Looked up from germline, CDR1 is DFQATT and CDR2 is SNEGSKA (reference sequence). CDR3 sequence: CSASQGNSYGYTF. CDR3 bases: TGCAGTGCTAGCCAAGGGAATAGCTATGGCTACACCTTC.

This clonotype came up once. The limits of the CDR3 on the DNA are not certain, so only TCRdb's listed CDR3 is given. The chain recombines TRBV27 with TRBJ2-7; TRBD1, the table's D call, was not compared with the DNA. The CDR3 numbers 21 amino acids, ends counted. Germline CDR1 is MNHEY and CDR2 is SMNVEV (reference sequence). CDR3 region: CASSTSTWDRDGPLNSYEQYF.

This chain's CDR3 is CSVVFSLGETQYF. The CDR3 nucleotides are TGCAGCGTTGTATTCAGTTTAGGAGAGACCCAGTACTTC. The chain links TRBV29-1 to TRBJ2-5; D gene ambiguous. V gave up 4 bases and J gave up 4 bases, with 13 bases separating them. This CDR3 comprises 13 residues. The V gene's germline CDR1 is SQVTM and CDR2 ANQGSEA.

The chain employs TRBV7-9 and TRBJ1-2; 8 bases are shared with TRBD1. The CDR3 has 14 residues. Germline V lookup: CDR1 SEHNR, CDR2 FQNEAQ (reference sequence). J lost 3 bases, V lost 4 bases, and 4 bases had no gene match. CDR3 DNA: TGTGCCAGCAGCTCGAAGACAGGGGACTATGGCTACACCTTC. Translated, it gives CASSSKTGDYGYTF.

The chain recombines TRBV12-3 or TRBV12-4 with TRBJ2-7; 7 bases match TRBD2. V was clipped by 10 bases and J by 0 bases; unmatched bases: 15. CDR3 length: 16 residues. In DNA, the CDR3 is TGTGCCATCGGTAGGGAGGGGCGGGAGAGCTCCTACGAGCAGTACTTC. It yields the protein CAIGREGRESSYEQYF.

CDR3 residues: CASSPRTSGLHRETQYF. The CDR3 nucleotides read TGTGCCAGCAGCCCCCGGACTAGCGGACTACACAGGGAGACCCAGTACTTC. The genes are TRBV7-2 and TRBJ2-5; 10 bases agree with TRBD2. This CDR3 region has 17 residues. V lost 5 bases and J lost 5; bases outside the gene matches: 14. CDR1 and CDR2 (germline): SGHTA, FQGNSA. Complete variable domain (other parts from reference TRBV7-2 and TRBJ2-5): GAGVSQSPSNKVTEKGKDVELRCDPISGHTALYWYRQSLGQGLEFLIYFQGNSAPDKSGLPSDRFSAERTGGSVSTLTIQRTQQEDSAVYLCASSPRTSGLHRETQYFGPGTRLLVL.

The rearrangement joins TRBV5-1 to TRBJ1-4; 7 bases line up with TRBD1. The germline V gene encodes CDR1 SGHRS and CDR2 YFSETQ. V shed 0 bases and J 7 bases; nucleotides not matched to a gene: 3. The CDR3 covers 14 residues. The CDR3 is CASSLEGTAEKLFF. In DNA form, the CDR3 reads TGCGCCAGCAGCTTGGAGGGGACAGCTGAAAAACTGTTTTTT. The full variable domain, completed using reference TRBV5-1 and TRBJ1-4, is KAGVTQTPRYLIKTRGQQVTLSCSPISGHRSVSWYQQTPGQGLQFLFEYFSETQRNKGNFPGRFSGRQFSNSRSEMNVSTLELGDSALYLCASSLEGTAEKLFFGSGTQLSVL.

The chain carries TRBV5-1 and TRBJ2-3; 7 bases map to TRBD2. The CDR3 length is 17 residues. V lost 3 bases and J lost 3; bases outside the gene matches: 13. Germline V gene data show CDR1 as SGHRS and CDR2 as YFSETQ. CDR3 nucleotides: TGCGCCAGCAGCTGGGGCCCTAGCGGTGAGGGGACAGATACGCAGTATTTT. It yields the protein CASSWGPSGEGTDTQYF.

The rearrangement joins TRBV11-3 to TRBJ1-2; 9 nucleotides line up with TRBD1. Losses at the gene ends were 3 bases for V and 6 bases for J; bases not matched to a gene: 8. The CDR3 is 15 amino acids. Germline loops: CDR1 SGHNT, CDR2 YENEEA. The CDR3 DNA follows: TGTGCCAGCAGCTTCGCTTCTGACAGGGGGGATGGCTACACCTTC. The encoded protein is CASSFASDRGDGYTF.

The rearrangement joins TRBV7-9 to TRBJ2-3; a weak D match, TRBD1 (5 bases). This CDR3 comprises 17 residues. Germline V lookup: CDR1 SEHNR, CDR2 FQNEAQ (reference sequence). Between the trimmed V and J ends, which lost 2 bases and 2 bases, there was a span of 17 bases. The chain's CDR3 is CASSLMWGLQDTDTQYF. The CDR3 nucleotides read TGTGCCAGCAGCTTAATGTGGGGCCTACAGGACACAGATACGCAGTATTTT.

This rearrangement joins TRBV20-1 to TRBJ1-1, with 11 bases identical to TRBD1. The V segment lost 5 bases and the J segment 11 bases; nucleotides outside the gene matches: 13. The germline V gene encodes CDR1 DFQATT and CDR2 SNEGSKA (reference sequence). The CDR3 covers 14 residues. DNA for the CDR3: TGCAGTGCTGCGCACTCCCGGGACAGGGGGGAGGCTTTCTTT. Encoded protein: CSAAHSRDRGEAFF.

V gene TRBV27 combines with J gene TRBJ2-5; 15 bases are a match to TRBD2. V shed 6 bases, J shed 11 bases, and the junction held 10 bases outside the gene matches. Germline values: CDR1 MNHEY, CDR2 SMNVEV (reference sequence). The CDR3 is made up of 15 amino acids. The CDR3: CASSRLGLAGGEQYF. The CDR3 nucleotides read TGTGCCAGCAGCCGATTGGGACTAGCGGGGGGTGAGCAGTACTTC.

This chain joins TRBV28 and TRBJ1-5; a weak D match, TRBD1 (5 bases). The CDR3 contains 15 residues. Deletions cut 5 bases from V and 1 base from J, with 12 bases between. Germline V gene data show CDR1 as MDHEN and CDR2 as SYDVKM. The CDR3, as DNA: TGTGCCAGCAGTCTCCGGGACGTAAGCAATCAGCCCCAGCATTTT. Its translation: CASSLRDVSNQPQHF.

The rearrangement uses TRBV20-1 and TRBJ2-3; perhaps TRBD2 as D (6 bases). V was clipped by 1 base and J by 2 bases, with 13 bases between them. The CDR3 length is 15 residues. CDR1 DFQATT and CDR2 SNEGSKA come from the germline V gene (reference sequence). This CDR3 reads CSARVAGRFTDTQYF. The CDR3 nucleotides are TGCAGTGCTAGAGTCGCGGGACGGTTCACAGATACGCAGTATTTT.

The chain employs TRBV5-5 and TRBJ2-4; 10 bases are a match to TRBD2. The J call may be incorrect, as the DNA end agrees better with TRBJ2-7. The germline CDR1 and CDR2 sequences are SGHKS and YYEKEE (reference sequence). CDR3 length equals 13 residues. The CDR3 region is CASRAGLANEQYF. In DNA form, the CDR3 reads TGTGCCAGCAGGGCGGGACTAGCGAACGAGCAGTACTTC.

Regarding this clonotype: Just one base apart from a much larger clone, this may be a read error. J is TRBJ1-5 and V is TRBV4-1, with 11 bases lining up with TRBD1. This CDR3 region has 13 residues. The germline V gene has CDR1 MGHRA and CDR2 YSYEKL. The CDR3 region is CANSQGGQGVMHF. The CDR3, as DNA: TGCGCCAACAGCCAGGGGGGACAGGGGGTCATGCATTTT.

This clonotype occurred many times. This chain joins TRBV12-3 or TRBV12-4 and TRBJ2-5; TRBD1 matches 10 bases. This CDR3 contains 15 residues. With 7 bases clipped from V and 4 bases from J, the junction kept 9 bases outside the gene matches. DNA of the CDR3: TGTGCCAGCACCCAGGGACAGGGGAGGTCAGAGACCCAGTACTTC. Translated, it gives CASTQGQGRSETQYF.

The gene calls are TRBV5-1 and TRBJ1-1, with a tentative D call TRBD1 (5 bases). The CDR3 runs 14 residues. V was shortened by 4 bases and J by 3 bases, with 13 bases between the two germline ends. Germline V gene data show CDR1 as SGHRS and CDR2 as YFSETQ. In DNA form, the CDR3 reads TGCGCCAGCAGCCTCAGGGAAGCCCACACTGAAGCTTTCTTT. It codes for CASSLREAHTEAFF.

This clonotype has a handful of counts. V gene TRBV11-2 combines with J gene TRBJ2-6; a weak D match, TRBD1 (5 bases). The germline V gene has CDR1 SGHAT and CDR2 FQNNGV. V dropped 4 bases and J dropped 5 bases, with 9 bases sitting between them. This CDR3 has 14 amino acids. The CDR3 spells CASSSGSWANVLTF. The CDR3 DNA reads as TGTGCCAGCAGCTCAGGGTCATGGGCCAACGTCCTGACTTTC.

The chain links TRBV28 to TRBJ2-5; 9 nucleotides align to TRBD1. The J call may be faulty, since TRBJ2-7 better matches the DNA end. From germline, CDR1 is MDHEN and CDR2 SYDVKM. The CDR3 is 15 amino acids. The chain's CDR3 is CASITGTGSSGEQYF. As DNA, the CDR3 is TGTGCCAGCATAACCGGGACAGGGTCGTCGGGCGAGCAGTACTTC.

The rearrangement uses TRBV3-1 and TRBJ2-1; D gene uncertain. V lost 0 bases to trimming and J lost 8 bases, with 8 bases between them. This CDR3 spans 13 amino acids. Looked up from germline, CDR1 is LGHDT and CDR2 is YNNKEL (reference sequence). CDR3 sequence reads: CASSQDSPYEQFF. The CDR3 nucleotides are TGTGCCAGCAGCCAAGATTCGCCCTATGAGCAGTTCTTC.